The rows below give T cell receptor beta chains drawn from one sample of a study of shared clonotypes between healthy human individuals. TCRdb's table, derived via immunoSEQ multiplex PCR, lists solely in-frame clones and lacks some. The sample carries about 1 million clones, around 82% recorded once. What was sequenced was memory CD4+ T cells from PBMCs. The receptors here all came from a man between 18 and 35 years old in good health. Some clones in this sample may be carry-over from other donors' samples. CDR3s include the opening cysteine and the closing phenylalanine or tryptophan. A D gene is named only where the DNA matches it firmly. The size entry is marked missing in some rows and otherwise reads once, few, many or a size class.

CDR3 length	D gene	clone size	J gene	V gene	CDR3 protein	CDR3 DNA
15	TRBD1	-	TRBJ1-5	TRBV6-5	CASSRQGYSNQPQHF	TGTGCCAGCAGTCGACAGGGATATAGCAATCAGCCCCAGCATTTT
14	-	-	TRBJ2-7	TRBV9	CASSVGRDPYEQYF	TGTGCCAGCAGCGTTGGTCGGGACCCCTACGAGCAGTACTTC
15	TRBD1	-	TRBJ2-1	TRBV11-2	CASSPSTGNWDEQFF	TGTGCCAGCAGCCCCTCGACAGGGAATTGGGATGAGCAGTTCTTC
16	TRBD2	-	TRBJ2-3	TRBV9	CASSATSGRRADTQYF	TGTGCCAGCAGCGCCACTAGCGGGCGAAGGGCAGATACGCAGTATTTT
15	TRBD2	once	TRBJ2-7	TRBV6-1	CASSNRDGRVYEQYF	TGTGCCAGCAGTAACCGGGACGGGAGGGTCTACGAGCAGTACTTC
11	-	-	TRBJ1-2	TRBV6-5	CASRKNYGYTF	TGTGCCAGCAGGAAAAACTATGGCTACACCTTC
15	-	-	TRBJ1-5	TRBV2	CASSSVMAMGQPQHF	TGTGCCAGCAGCTCGGTGATGGCTATGGGGCAGCCCCAGCATTTT
17	-	-	TRBJ1-4	TRBV23-1	CASAPKAHIATNEKLFF	TGCGCCAGCGCCCCAAAGGCCCATATTGCAACTAATGAAAAACTGTTTTTT
15	-	-	TRBJ1-5	TRBV21-1	CASSPRGVGNQPQHF	TGTGCCAGCAGCCCACGGGGGGTCGGGAATCAGCCCCAGCATTTT
15	-	once	TRBJ2-2	TRBV12-5	CASGHGGIDTGELFF	TGTGCTAGTGGTCACGGGGGAATCGACACCGGGGAGCTGTTTTTT
15	-	-	TRBJ1-2	TRBV19	CASSIGGRGGYGYTF	TGTGCCAGTAGTATAGGTGGCAGAGGGGGGTATGGCTACACCTTC
15	-	once	TRBJ1-5	TRBV11-2	CASSLDGGDNQPQHF	TGTGCCAGCAGCTTAGATGGGGGGGACAATCAGCCCCAGCATTTT
13	TRBD2	-	TRBJ2-1	TRBV2	CASSWEGRNEQFF	TGTGCCAGCAGTTGGGAGGGGAGGAATGAGCAGTTCTTC
14	-	once	TRBJ2-2	TRBV11-3	CASSPGQSTGELFF	TGTGCCAGCAGCCCGGGACAATCCACCGGGGAGCTGTTTTTT
11	-	many	TRBJ2-7	TRBV27	CASRNSYEQYF	TGTGCCAGCAGAAACTCCTACGAGCAGTACTTC
13	-	-	TRBJ2-5	TRBV29-1	CSVEEALGETQYF	TGCAGCGTTGAGGAGGCCCTTGGGGAGACCCAGTACTTC
16	TRBD1	-	TRBJ1-1	TRBV18	CASSATGGPMNTEAFF	TGTGCCAGCTCAGCAACAGGGGGCCCCATGAACACTGAAGCTTTCTTT
17	TRBD2	-	TRBJ2-1	TRBV6-4	CASSPRPAAGVGNEQFF	TGTGCCAGCAGTCCCCGCCCCGCAGCGGGAGTAGGGAATGAGCAGTTCTTC
13	-	-	TRBJ2-6	TRBV5-1	CASSFGRANVLTF	TGCGCCAGCAGCTTTGGACGGGCCAACGTCCTGACTTTC
14	TRBD1	-	TRBJ1-5	TRBV6-1	CASSEGQGDQPQHF	TGTGCCAGCAGTGAGGGACAGGGTGATCAGCCCCAGCATTTT
16	-	-	TRBJ2-3	TRBV5-1	CASSLGASPSTDTQYF	TGCGCCAGCAGCTTGGGGGCCAGCCCTAGCACAGATACGCAGTATTTT
15	TRBD1	-	TRBJ2-7	TRBV18	CASSPRDRLNDEQYF	TGTGCCAGCTCACCGCGGGACAGGCTAAATGACGAGCAGTACTTC
14	TRBD1	-	TRBJ2-2	TRBV27	CASQGTGYTGELFF	TGTGCCAGCCAAGGGACAGGGTACACCGGGGAGCTGTTTTTT
17	-	-	TRBJ2-2	TRBV11-2	CASSLLSGSDNTGELFF	TGTGCCAGCAGCTTACTTTCGGGCTCAGATAACACCGGGGAGCTGTTTTTT
18	TRBD2	-	TRBJ2-3	TRBV11-2	CASSYLTGTSGREDTQYF	TGTGCCAGCAGCTATTTAACGGGGACTAGCGGGAGGGAGGATACGCAGTATTTT
13	-	-	TRBJ2-7	TRBV29-1	CSVEVTSSYEQYF	TGCAGCGTTGAAGTTACCAGTTCCTACGAGCAGTACTTC
13	TRBD2	-	TRBJ2-7	TRBV7-7	CASSPGGSYEQYF	TGTGCCAGCAGCCCGGGGGGGTCCTACGAGCAGTACTTC
15	-	-	TRBJ1-2	TRBV6-5	CASSYTGTTNYGYTF	TGTGCCAGCAGTTACACCGGGACAACTAACTATGGCTACACCTTC
15	-	-	TRBJ2-7	TRBV7-2	CASSLEAGRSYEQYF	TGTGCCAGCAGCTTAGAAGCAGGCCGCTCCTACGAGCAGTACTTC
13	TRBD1	-	TRBJ2-7	TRBV28	CASSVGQGYEQYF	TGTGCCAGCAGTGTCGGACAGGGCTACGAGCAGTACTTC
15	-	-	TRBJ1-3	TRBV14	CASSQEVPPGNTIYF	TGTGCCAGCAGCCAAGAGGTTCCGCCTGGAAACACCATATATTTT
17	TRBD1	few	TRBJ1-5	TRBV5-5	CASSSLPGTGSNQPQHF	TGTGCCAGCAGCTCTTTACCCGGGACAGGTAGCAATCAGCCCCAGCATTTT